What follows is one T cell receptor (beta chain) and its context. Its antigen remains unidentified. The CDR3 is 15 residues long. Unmatched junction bases numbered 8, after V lost 4 bases and J lost 10 bases. Germline values: CDR1 SEHNR, CDR2 FQNEAQ (reference sequence). The PCR was carried out with 60 Vbeta primers and 13 Jbeta primers. The method was immunoSEQ multiplex PCR; TCRdb's version includes in-frame clones alone and lacks a portion of them. The top ten clones hold approximately 9.9% of a sample with about 69,000 clones, approximately 68% of them seen once. This specimen belongs to a study of cytomegalovirus exposure and HLA in healthy donors. Findings and caveats of the study: Some V segments could not be told apart, so they were left out, TRBV6-2 and TRBV6-3 among them. One cluster of highly shared sequence variants probably arose as a sequencing artifact.

This receptor was obtained from a woman between 25 and 40 years old in good health and CMV-seronegative. Sequenced sample: PBMCs. The gene calls are TRBV7-9 and TRBJ1-6, with 9 bases fitting TRBD1. The CDR3 DNA reads as TGTGCCAGCAGCTCCGGGACAGGGACAAGCTCACCCCTCCACTTT. It yields the protein CASSSGTGTSSPLHF.